These T cell receptor beta chains were read from a single sample in a study of blood T cell repertoires in COVID-19. Generated by immunoSEQ multiplex PCR, the TCRdb table keeps only in-frame clones and is missing some. Of 470,000 or so clones listed, 80% to 90% are singletons. The specimen sequenced was peripheral blood. Source of these receptors: a human donor in a cohort sampled during active COVID-19. The CDR3 runs from the conserved cysteine through the conserved F or W. D genes are given only for firm matches. Part of the rows lack a size; the others show once, few, many or a class for expanded clones.

clone size	D gene	J gene	V gene	CDR3 protein	CDR3 DNA
-	-	TRBJ1-5	TRBV6-2/TRBV6-3	CASSYAERGGAQHF	TGTGCCAGCAGTTACGCAGAAAGAGGCGGCGCCCAGCATTTT
-	TRBD2	TRBJ2-5	TRBV10-3	CAISGLGLAGGETQYF	TGTGCCATCAGTGGACTGGGGCTAGCGGGAGGAGAGACCCAGTACTTC
-	-	TRBJ1-4	TRBV7-2	CASSLSPGLGEKLFF	TGTGCCAGCAGCTTATCTCCGGGGTTAGGTGAAAAACTGTTTTTT
once	TRBD2	TRBJ2-1	TRBV7-2	CASSSRTSGTYNEQFF	TGTGCCAGCAGCTCTCGGACTAGCGGTACCTACAATGAGCAGTTCTTC
-	-	TRBJ2-5	TRBV11-2	CASSLVRLMAETQYF	TGTGCCAGCAGCTTAGTTCGACTGATGGCGGAGACCCAGTACTTC
-	-	TRBJ1-1	TRBV9	CASSEGMGGFSVNTEAFF	TGTGCCAGCAGCGAGGGAATGGGGGGTTTCAGCGTGAACACTGAAGCTTTCTTT
-	TRBD1	TRBJ1-2	TRBV6-1	CASSEVNRGLLGYTF	TGTGCCAGCAGTGAAGTGAACAGGGGGCTGCTTGGCTACACCTTC
-	TRBD2	TRBJ2-2	TRBV5-1	CASSGGLAGAITGELFF	TGCGCCAGCAGCGGGGGACTAGCGGGAGCGATTACCGGGGAGCTGTTTTTT
-	TRBD2	TRBJ2-3	TRBV19	CASSTLAGESDTQYF	TGTGCCAGTAGTACACTAGCGGGAGAGTCGGATACGCAGTATTTT
-	-	TRBJ2-2	TRBV7-8	CASSLMGASAGELFF	TGTGCCAGCAGCTTAATGGGGGCGTCAGCCGGGGAGCTGTTTTTT
-	TRBD1	TRBJ2-7	TRBV10-1	CASSEWGQGDSYEQYF	TGCGCCAGCAGTGAGTGGGGACAGGGGGACTCCTACGAGCAGTACTTC
-	TRBD2	TRBJ2-7	TRBV6-5	CASIPPGLAYEQYF	TGTGCCAGCATTCCCCCGGGACTAGCATACGAGCAGTACTTC
-	TRBD1	TRBJ2-1	TRBV6-5	CASSRDRGNNEQFF	TGTGCCAGCAGTCGGGACAGGGGTAACAATGAGCAGTTCTTC
-	TRBD1	TRBJ2-7	TRBV6-6	CASSRDRGLGEQYF	TGTGCCAGCAGCCGGGACAGGGGGCTAGGGGAGCAGTACTTC
once	TRBD1	TRBJ2-3	TRBV6-5	CASSSGTGGVDTQYF	TGTGCCAGCAGCTCCGGGACAGGGGGTGTAGATACGCAGTATTTT
-	-	TRBJ1-1	TRBV28	CASSLHRMTLNTEAFF	TGTGCCAGCAGCCTTCACAGGATGACCCTGAACACTGAAGCTTTCTTT
-	TRBD1	TRBJ2-7	TRBV7-9	CASSLGDRVEQYF	TGTGCCAGCAGCTTAGGGGACAGGGTCGAGCAGTACTTC
-	-	TRBJ2-1	TRBV11-3	CASSPRKSSYNEQFF	TGTGCCAGCAGCCCTAGGAAAAGCTCCTACAATGAGCAGTTCTTC
-	TRBD1	TRBJ2-7	TRBV5-5	CASSLPPMDRGSYEQYF	TGTGCCAGCAGCTTACCGCCCATGGACAGGGGGTCCTACGAGCAGTACTTC
-	-	TRBJ2-7	TRBV27	CASTPGLRRLVYEQYF	TGTGCCAGCACCCCGGGACTCCGAAGACTCGTCTACGAGCAGTACTTC
-	TRBD2	TRBJ2-7	TRBV2	CATILLAGSSYEQYF	TGTGCCACCATTCTTCTAGCGGGATCCTCCTACGAGCAGTACTTC
-	-	TRBJ1-2	TRBV4-2	CASSPSNDARYTF	TGTGCCAGCAGCCCTTCGAACGATGCGCGCTACACCTTC
few	-	TRBJ1-6	TRBV19	CASSTRLYADSPLHF	TGTGCCAGTAGTACCCGACTGTATGCCGATTCACCCCTCCACTTT
-	TRBD2	TRBJ2-1	TRBV11-2	CASSLVLAGGSNEQFF	TGTGCCAGCAGCTTAGTTTTAGCGGGAGGGTCCAATGAGCAGTTCTTC
-	-	TRBJ2-7	TRBV4-1	CASSLQDLGFASRLEAYEQYF	TGCGCCAGCAGCCTCCAAGATCTGGGTTTTGCTAGTAGATTGGAGGCATACGAGCAGTACTTC
-	-	TRBJ1-1	TRBV7-2	CASSLQGNTEAFF	TGTGCCAGCAGCTTACAGGGGAACACTGAAGCTTTCTTT
-	-	TRBJ2-1	TRBV4-2	CASSQERLSGEQFF	TGTGCCAGCAGCCAAGAACGATTATCCGGGGAGCAGTTCTTC
few	TRBD2	TRBJ2-7	TRBV10-3	CAISPGLAQSSYEQYF	TGTGCCATCAGTCCCGGACTAGCGCAGAGCTCCTACGAGCAGTACTTC
-	TRBD1	TRBJ1-5	TRBV4-1	CASSPEDRGNNQPQHF	TGCGCCAGCAGCCCGGAGGACAGGGGTAATAATCAGCCCCAGCATTTT
few	-	TRBJ2-5	TRBV2	CASRQTQETQYF	TGTGCCAGCAGACAGACCCAAGAGACCCAGTACTTC
-	-	TRBJ1-5	TRBV5-8	CASSKAGTAYQPQHF	TGTGCCAGCAGCAAGGCCGGGACTGCATATCAGCCCCAGCATTTT
-	-	TRBJ1-2	TRBV18	CASSPTDSRGYTF	TGTGCCAGCTCACCCACGGACAGTCGTGGCTACACCTTC
once	-	TRBJ1-1	TRBV18	CASSPQGNTEAFF	TGTGCCAGCTCACCCCAGGGGAACACTGAAGCTTTCTTT
-	TRBD1	TRBJ2-7	TRBV2	CATRGRGLPSYEQYF	TGTGCCACCAGGGGGCGGGGACTTCCCTCCTACGAGCAGTACTTC
-	TRBD2	TRBJ2-1	TRBV19	CASRETSGRVNEQFF	TGTGCCAGTAGAGAGACTAGCGGGAGGGTAAATGAGCAGTTCTTC
-	TRBD1	TRBJ1-1	TRBV30	CAWSQLGQMNTEAFF	TGTGCCTGGAGTCAATTGGGACAGATGAACACTGAAGCTTTCTTT
-	TRBD1	TRBJ1-4	TRBV9	CASSVDLGQGDEKLFF	TGTGCCAGCAGCGTAGATCTAGGACAGGGGGATGAAAAACTGTTTTTT
-	-	TRBJ1-2	TRBV30	CAWSVKAACTF	TGTGCCTGGAGTGTAAAGGCGGCCTGCACCTTC
-	TRBD2	TRBJ2-1	TRBV25-1	CASKRERYEQFF	TGTGCCAGCAAGCGGGAGAGGTATGAGCAGTTCTTC
-	TRBD1	TRBJ1-4	TRBV6-2/TRBV6-3	CASSYSGQGNEKLFF	TGTGCCAGCAGTTACTCGGGACAGGGTAATGAAAAACTGTTTTTT
-	TRBD1	TRBJ2-1	TRBV6-2/TRBV6-3	CASSYSTKGMRTGLNNEQFF	TGTGCCAGCAGTTACTCGACAAAAGGGATGAGGACAGGCCTTAACAATGAGCAGTTCTTC
-	TRBD2	TRBJ2-1	TRBV19	CASSMLAGGGEQFF	TGTGCCAGTAGTATGTTAGCGGGAGGGGGTGAGCAGTTCTTC
-	TRBD1	TRBJ1-2	TRBV25-1	CASSEMGLQGALNYGYTF	TGTGCCAGCAGTGAAATGGGGTTACAGGGGGCCCTTAACTATGGCTACACCTTC
-	TRBD1	TRBJ2-3	TRBV7-9	CASRRDSLSTDTQYF	TGTGCCAGCAGACGGGACAGTTTAAGCACAGATACGCAGTATTTT
-	-	TRBJ1-3	TRBV6-5	CASSQGWSSGNTIYF	TGTGCCAGCAGCCAGGGGTGGTCCTCTGGAAACACCATATATTTT
-	-	TRBJ2-1	TRBV19	CASSLLAGYNEQFF	TGTGCCAGTAGTCTCTTGGCGGGCTACAATGAGCAGTTCTTC
-	-	TRBJ2-7	TRBV4-2	CASSQEGAPSYEQYF	TGTGCCAGCAGCCAAGAGGGGGCTCCCTCCTACGAGCAGTACTTC
few	-	TRBJ2-2	TRBV19	CASSIDWTGELFF	TGTGCCAGTAGTATCGACTGGACCGGGGAGCTGTTTTTT
once	TRBD1	TRBJ2-2	TRBV24-1	CATSEDRAVRTGELFF	TGTGCCACCAGTGAAGACAGGGCGGTGAGAACCGGGGAGCTGTTTTTT
-	TRBD1	TRBJ2-7	TRBV10-1	CASSESGQAYEQYF	TGCGCCAGCAGTGAGTCTGGACAGGCCTACGAGCAGTACTTC
-	TRBD1	TRBJ1-5	TRBV6-1	CASSDAQGAWQPQHF	TGTGCCAGCAGTGACGCACAGGGGGCCTGGCAGCCCCAGCATTTT
-	TRBD2	TRBJ2-7	TRBV11-2	CASSPRAATSGIGEQYF	TGTGCCAGCAGCCCGCGAGCAGCGACTAGCGGGATTGGCGAGCAGTACTTC
-	-	TRBJ1-1	TRBV2	CASSEVGPGDTEAFF	TGTGCCAGCAGTGAAGTGGGCCCGGGGGACACTGAAGCTTTCTTT
-	-	TRBJ2-1	TRBV6-4	CASSVERVSEQFF	TGTGCCAGCAGTGTAGAGCGGGTGAGTGAGCAGTTCTTC
-	-	TRBJ2-1	TRBV10-3	CAISEHGSSYNEQFF	TGTGCCATCAGTGAGCACGGTAGCTCCTACAATGAGCAGTTCTTC
-	-	TRBJ1-1	TRBV5-1	CATGVGGGTEAFF	TGCGCCACCGGTGTTGGCGGGGGCACTGAAGCTTTCTTT
-	-	TRBJ2-1	TRBV9	CASSGGRGRGQFF	TGTGCCAGCAGCGGAGGGCGGGGAAGGGGGCAGTTCTTC
-	-	TRBJ1-5	TRBV27	CASSLSYRQNQPQHF	TGTGCCAGCAGTTTATCTTATCGCCAGAATCAGCCCCAGCATTTT